The clone carrying this TCR beta chain appeared a single time. These data belong to a study of T cell changes during pregnancy in multiple sclerosis. CDR3 size: 15 residues. Trimming took 0 bases from V and 1 from J, leaving 8 bases between them. Germline lookup yields CDR1 WSHSY and CDR2 SAAADI. Repertoires were generated with immunoSEQ multiplex PCR, while TCRdb's copy carries only in-frame clones and drops some. The sample has approximately 90,000 clones, approximately 92% seen once. V usage is TRBV10-2 and J usage is TRBJ2-3, with D unresolved. This receptor was obtained from a female donor with multiple sclerosis, enrolled in a pregnancy study. The material sequenced was peripheral blood, taken after pregnancy. The CDR3: CASSESPRRTDTQYF. CDR3 nucleotide sequence: TGCGCCAGCAGTGAGTCCCCTAGGCGCACAGATACGCAGTATTTT.